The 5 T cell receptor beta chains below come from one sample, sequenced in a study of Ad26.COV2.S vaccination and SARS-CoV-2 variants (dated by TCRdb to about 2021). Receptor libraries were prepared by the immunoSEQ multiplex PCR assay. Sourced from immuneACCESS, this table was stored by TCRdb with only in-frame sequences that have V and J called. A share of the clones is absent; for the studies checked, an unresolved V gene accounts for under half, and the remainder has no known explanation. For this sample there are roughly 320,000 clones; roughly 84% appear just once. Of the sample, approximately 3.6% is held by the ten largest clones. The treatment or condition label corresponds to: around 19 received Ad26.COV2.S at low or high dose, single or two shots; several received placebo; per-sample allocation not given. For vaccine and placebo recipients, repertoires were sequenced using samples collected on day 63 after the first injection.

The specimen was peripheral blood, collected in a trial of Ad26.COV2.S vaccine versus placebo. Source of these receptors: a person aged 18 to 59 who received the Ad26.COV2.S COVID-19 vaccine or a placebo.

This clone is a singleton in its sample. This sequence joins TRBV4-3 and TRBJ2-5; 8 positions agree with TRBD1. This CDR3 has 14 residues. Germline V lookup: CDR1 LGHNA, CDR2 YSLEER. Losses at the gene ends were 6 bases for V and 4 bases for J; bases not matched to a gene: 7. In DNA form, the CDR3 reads TGCGCCAGCAGTCTCGGACAGGGACGAGAGACCCAGTACTTC. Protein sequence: CASSLGQGRETQYF.

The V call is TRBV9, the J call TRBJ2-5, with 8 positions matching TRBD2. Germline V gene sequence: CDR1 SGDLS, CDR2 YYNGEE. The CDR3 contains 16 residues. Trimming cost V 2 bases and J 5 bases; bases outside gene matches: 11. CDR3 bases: TGTGCCAGCAGCGTTTACGGGACTAGTATTCTGGAGACCCAGTACTTC. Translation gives CASSVYGTSILETQYF.

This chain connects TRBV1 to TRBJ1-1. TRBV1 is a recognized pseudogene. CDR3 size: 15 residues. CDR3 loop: CTWDTSYPSGTEAFF. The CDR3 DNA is TGCACTTGGGATACCAGTTACCCCTCGGGCACTGAAGCTTTCTTT.

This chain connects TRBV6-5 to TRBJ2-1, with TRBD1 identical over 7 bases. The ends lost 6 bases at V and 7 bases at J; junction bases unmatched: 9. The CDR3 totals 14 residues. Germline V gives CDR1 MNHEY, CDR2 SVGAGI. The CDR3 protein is CASSPFRTGNEQFF. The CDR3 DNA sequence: TGTGCCAGCAGCCCATTTCGGACAGGAAATGAGCAGTTCTTC.

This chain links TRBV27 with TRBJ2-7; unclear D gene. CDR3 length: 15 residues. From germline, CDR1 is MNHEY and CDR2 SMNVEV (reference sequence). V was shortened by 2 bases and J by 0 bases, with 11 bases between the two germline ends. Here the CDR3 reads CASSLISHSSYEQYF. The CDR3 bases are TGTGCCAGCAGTTTAATTTCCCACAGCTCCTACGAGCAGTACTTC.